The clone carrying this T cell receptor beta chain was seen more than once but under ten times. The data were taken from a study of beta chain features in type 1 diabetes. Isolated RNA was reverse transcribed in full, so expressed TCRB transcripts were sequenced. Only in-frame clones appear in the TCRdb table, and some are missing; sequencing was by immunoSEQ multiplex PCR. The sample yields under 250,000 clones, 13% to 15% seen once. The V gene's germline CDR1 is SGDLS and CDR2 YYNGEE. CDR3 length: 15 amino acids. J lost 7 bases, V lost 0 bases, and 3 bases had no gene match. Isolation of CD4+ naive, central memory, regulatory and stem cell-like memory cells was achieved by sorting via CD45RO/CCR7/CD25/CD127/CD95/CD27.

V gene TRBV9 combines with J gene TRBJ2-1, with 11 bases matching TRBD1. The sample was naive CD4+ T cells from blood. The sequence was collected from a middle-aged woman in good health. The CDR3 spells CASSVDGQGANEQFF. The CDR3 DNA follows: TGTGCCAGCAGCGTAGACGGACAGGGGGCGAATGAGCAGTTCTTC. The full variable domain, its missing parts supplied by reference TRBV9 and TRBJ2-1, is DSGVTQTPKHLITATGQRVTLRCSPRSGDLSVYWYQQSLDQGLQFLIQYYNGEERAKGNILERFSAQQFPDLHSELNLSSLELGDSALYFCASSVDGQGANEQFFGPGTRLTVL.